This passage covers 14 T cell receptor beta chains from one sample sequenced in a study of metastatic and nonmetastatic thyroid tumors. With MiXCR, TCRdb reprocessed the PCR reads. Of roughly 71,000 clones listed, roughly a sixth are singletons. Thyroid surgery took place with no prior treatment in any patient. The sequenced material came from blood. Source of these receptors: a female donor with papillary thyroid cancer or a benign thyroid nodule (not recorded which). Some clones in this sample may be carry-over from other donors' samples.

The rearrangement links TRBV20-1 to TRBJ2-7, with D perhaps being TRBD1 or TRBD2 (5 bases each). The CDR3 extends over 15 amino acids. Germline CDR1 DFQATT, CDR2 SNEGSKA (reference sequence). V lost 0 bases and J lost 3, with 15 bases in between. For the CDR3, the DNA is TGCAGTGCTAGAGATAGGCAGGGACCTCTCTACGAGCAGTACTTC. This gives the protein CSARDRQGPLYEQYF.

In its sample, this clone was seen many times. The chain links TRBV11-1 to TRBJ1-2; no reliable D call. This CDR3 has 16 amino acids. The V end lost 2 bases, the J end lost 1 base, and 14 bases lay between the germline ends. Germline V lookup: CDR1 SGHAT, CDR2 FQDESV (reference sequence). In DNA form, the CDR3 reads TGTGCCAGCAGCTTAACGCCCGGGGAATATAACTATGGCTACACCTTC. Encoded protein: CASSLTPGEYNYGYTF. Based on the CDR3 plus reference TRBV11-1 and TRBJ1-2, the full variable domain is EAEVAQSPRYKITEKSQAVAFWCDPISGHATLYWYRQILGQGPELLVQFQDESVVDDSQLPKDRFSAERLKGVDSTLKIQPAELGDSAMYLCASSLTPGEYNYGYTFGSGTRLTVV.

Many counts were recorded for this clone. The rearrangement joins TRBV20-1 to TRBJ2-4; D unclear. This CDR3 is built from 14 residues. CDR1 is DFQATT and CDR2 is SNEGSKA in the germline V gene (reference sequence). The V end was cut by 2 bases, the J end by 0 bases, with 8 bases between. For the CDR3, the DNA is TGCAGTGCTAGACGCAAACTAGCCAAAAACATTCAGTACTTC. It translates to CSARRKLAKNIQYF.

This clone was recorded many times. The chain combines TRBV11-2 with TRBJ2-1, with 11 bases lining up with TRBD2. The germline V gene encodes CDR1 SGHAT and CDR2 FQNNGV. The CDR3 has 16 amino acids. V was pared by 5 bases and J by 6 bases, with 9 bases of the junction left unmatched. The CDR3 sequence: CASSPMTSGISNEQFF. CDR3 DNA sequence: TGTGCCAGCAGCCCTATGACTAGCGGGATCTCCAATGAGCAGTTCTTC. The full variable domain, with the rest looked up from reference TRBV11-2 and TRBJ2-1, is EAGVAQSPRYKIIEKRQSVAFWCNPISGHATLYWYQQILGQGPKLLIQFQNNGVVDDSQLPKDRFSAERLKGVDSTLKIQPAKLEDSAVYLCASSPMTSGISNEQFFGPGTRLTVL.

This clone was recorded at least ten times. The CDR3 DNA follows: TGTGCCAGCTCATCTGCTGTCGCGGGGAACACCGGGGAGCTGTTTTTT. It yields the protein CASSSAVAGNTGELFF. The chain carries TRBV18 and TRBJ2-2, with D maybe TRBD2 (5 bases). Germline V CDR1 and CDR2: KGHSH, LQKENI. This CDR3 comprises 16 residues. The V end lost 5 bases, the J end lost 1 base, and 14 bases lay between the germline ends.

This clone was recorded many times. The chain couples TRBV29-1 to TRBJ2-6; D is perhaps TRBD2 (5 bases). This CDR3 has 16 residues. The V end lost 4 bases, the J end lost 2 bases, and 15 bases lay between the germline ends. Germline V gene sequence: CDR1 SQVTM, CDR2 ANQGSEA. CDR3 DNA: TGCAGCGTTGGGGAAGTCATCGGGGCTGGGGCCAACGTCCTGACTTTC. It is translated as CSVGEVIGAGANVLTF.

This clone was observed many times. CDR3 loop: CASSQGTSNQPQHF. Written as DNA, the CDR3 is TGCGCCAGCAGCCAAGGGACAAGCAATCAGCCCCAGCATTTT. The chain couples TRBV4-1 to TRBJ1-5, with a weak D call TRBD1 (5 bases). The germline gives CDR1 MGHRA, CDR2 YSYEKL. V gave up 1 base and J gave up 1 base, with 5 bases separating them. CDR3 length: 14 residues.

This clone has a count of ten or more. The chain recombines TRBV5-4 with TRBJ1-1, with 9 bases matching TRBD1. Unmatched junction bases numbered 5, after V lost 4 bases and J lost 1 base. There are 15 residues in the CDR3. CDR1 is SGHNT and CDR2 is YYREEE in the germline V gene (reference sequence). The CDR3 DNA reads TGTGCCAGCAGCGACCCGGGACAGGGGAACACTGAAGCTTTCTTT. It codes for CASSDPGQGNTEAFF.

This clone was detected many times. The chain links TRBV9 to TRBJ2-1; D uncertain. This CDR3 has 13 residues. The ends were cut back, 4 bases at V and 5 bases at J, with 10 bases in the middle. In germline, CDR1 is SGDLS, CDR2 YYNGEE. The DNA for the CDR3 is TGTGCCAGCAGCCACCCGCCCGACAATGAGCAGTTCTTC. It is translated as CASSHPPDNEQFF.

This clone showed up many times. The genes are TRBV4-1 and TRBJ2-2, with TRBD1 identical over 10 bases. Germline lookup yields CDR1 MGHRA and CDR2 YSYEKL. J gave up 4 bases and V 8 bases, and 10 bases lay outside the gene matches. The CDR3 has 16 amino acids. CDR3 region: CASSGQGQIGTGELFF. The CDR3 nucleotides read TGCGCCAGCTCGGGACAGGGGCAAATTGGCACCGGGGAGCTGTTTTTT.

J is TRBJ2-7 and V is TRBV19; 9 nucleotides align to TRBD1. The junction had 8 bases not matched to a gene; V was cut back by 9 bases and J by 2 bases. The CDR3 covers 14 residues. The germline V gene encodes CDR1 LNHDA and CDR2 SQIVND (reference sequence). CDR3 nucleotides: TGTGCCAGCTCCCGGGACAGGGCAGCCTACGAGCAGTACTTC. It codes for CASSRDRAAYEQYF.

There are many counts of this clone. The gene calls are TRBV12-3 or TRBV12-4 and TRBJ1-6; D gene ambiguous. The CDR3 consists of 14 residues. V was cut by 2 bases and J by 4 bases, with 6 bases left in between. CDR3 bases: TGTGCCAGCAGTTTACAGGAGTATAATTCACCCCTCCACTTT. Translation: CASSLQEYNSPLHF.

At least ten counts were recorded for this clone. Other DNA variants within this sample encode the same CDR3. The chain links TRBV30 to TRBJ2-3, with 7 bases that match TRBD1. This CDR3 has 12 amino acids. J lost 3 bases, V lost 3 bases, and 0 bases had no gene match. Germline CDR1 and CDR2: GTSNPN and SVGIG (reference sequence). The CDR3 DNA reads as TGTGCCTGGAGCAGGGGGACAGATACGCAGTATTTT. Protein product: CAWSRGTDTQYF. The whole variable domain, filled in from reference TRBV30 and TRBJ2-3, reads SQTIHQWPATLVQPVGSPLSLECTVEGTSNPNLYWYRQAAGRGLQLLFYSVGIGQISSEVPQNLSASRPQDRQFILSSKKLLLSDSGFYLCAWSRGTDTQYFGPGTRLTVL.

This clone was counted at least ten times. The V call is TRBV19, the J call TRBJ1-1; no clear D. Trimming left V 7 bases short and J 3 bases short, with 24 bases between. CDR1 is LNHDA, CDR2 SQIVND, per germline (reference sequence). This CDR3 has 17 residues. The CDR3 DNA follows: TGTGCCAGTACCACCAATCGGCAGGACTATCGGTACACTGAAGCTTTCTTT. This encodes CASTTNRQDYRYTEAFF.